A single sample gave rise to the 16 T cell receptor beta chains below, sequenced in a study of a mutant IDH1 vaccine in newly diagnosed glioma. The repertoire was sequenced with immunoSEQ multiplex PCR; TCRdb's copy has only in-frame clones and lacks some. The repertoire has 31,000 or so clones, around 73% of them found once; the top ten carry over 9%. The time point is: week 35, safety follow-up. Doses of 300 ug of mutant IDH1 20-mer peptide were given with topical imiquimod. Their cognate antigens are unknown. Sample: PBMCs, taken from a glioma patient whose treatment included an IDH1 peptide vaccine. These receptors all come from a woman between 40 and 50 years old with glioma.

CDR3: CASIHRGGNTIYF. The CDR3 DNA reads TGTGCCAGCATCCACAGGGGTGGAAACACCATATATTTT. The chain is built from TRBV7-9 and TRBJ1-3, with 7 positions matching TRBD1. The germline V gene has CDR1 SEHNR and CDR2 FQNEAQ (reference sequence). Unmatched junction bases numbered 3, after V lost 7 bases and J lost 3 bases. The CDR3 contains 13 residues.

The V gene is TRBV19, the J gene TRBJ1-2; D gene unclear. Looked up from germline, CDR1 is LNHDA and CDR2 is SQIVND (reference sequence). This CDR3 comprises 11 residues. Trimming left V 7 bases short and J 3 bases short, with 6 bases between. The CDR3 is CASTADYGYTF. Written as DNA, the CDR3 is TGTGCCAGTACTGCGGACTATGGCTACACCTTC.

This clone was picked up a small number of times. The chain has TRBV30 and TRBJ1-5, with D hard to call. Germline values: CDR1 GTSNPN, CDR2 SVGIG (reference sequence). Trimming took off 5 bases at V and 1 base at J, with 6 bases between the two ends. CDR3 length equals 12 residues. The CDR3 loop reads CAWGRSNQPQHF. The CDR3 DNA follows: TGTGCCTGGGGGCGCAGCAATCAGCCCCAGCATTTT.

This clone occurred a few times. The rearrangement links TRBV19 to TRBJ2-3, with D tentatively TRBD1 (5 bases). Germline V gene sequence: CDR1 LNHDA, CDR2 SQIVND (reference sequence). This CDR3 spans 14 amino acids. The V end was cut by 5 bases, the J end by 0 bases, with 9 bases between. The CDR3 reads CASSAQASTDTQYF. As DNA, the CDR3 is TGTGCCAGTAGTGCACAGGCTAGCACAGATACGCAGTATTTT.

This clone was observed once. The rearrangement links TRBV11-3 to TRBJ2-2; 9 positions match TRBD1. The trim removed 10 bases at V and 3 bases at J, leaving 6 bases unmatched. CDR1 and CDR2 (germline): SGHNT, YENEEA. The CDR3 runs 14 residues. The CDR3 here is CATQQGAYTGELFF. In DNA, the CDR3 is TGTGCCACCCAACAGGGGGCCTACACCGGGGAGCTGTTTTTT.

The chain recombines TRBV14 with TRBJ1-1, with 8 bases lining up with TRBD1. J was trimmed by 7 bases and V by 4 bases; bases with no gene match: 5. The germline CDR1 and CDR2 sequences are SGHDN and FVKESK. The CDR3 is 13 amino acids. CDR3 sequence: CASSPDRVIEAFF. The CDR3 DNA sequence: TGTGCCAGCAGCCCGGACAGGGTAATTGAAGCTTTCTTT. Using reference TRBV14 and TRBJ1-1 for the parts outside the CDR3, the full variable domain is EAGVTQFPSHSVIEKGQTVTLRCDPISGHDNLYWYRRVMGKEIKFLLHFVKESKQDESGMPNNRFLAERTGGTYSTLKVQPAELEDSGVYFCASSPDRVIEAFFGQGTRLTVV.

The chain uses TRBV5-1 and TRBJ2-1, with D possibly TRBD2 on 7 matching bases. The germline V and J ends were trimmed by 4 bases and 2 bases, with 13 bases remaining between them. In germline, CDR1 is SGHRS, CDR2 YFSETQ. CDR3 length: 15 residues. The CDR3 protein is CASSARGATYNEQFF. As DNA, the CDR3 is TGCGCCAGCAGCGCCCGGGGGGCAACCTACAATGAGCAGTTCTTC.

V usage is TRBV30 and J usage is TRBJ1-5, with 8 bases aligning to TRBD1. V gave up 5 bases and J gave up 3 bases; unmatched junction bases: 3. CDR3 length: 13 amino acids. The germline V gene has CDR1 GTSNPN and CDR2 SVGIG (reference sequence). The CDR3 protein is CAWSTGVNQPQHF. The CDR3 DNA sequence: TGTGCCTGGTCGACAGGGGTCAATCAGCCCCAGCATTTT.

This rearrangement joins TRBV5-6 to TRBJ1-2, with 7 positions matching TRBD1. Germline loops: CDR1 SGHDT, CDR2 YYEEEE. V dropped 2 bases and J dropped 4; count of bases not matched to a gene: 8. The CDR3 is made up of 15 amino acids. The CDR3 protein is CASSLGGGLFYGYTF. DNA for the CDR3: TGTGCCAGCAGCTTAGGAGGGGGCTTGTTCTATGGCTACACCTTC.

This clone was recorded only once. This chain uses TRBV10-3 with TRBJ2-7, with D unresolved. This CDR3 is built from 11 residues. CDR1 is ENHRY and CDR2 is SYGVKD in the germline V gene. The V end lost 7 bases, the J end lost 3 bases, and 7 bases lay between the germline ends. The CDR3 nucleotides read TGTGCCATCACGGTCGACTACGAGCAGTACTTC. Protein sequence: CAITVDYEQYF.

The rearrangement links TRBV5-1 to TRBJ1-4, with D hard to call. The CDR3 runs to 15 residues. Trimming cost V 4 bases and J 4 bases, with 14 bases left between them. The germline V gene has CDR1 SGHRS and CDR2 YFSETQ. CDR3 loop: CASSPVRGINEKLFF. DNA of the CDR3: TGCGCCAGCAGCCCCGTCCGGGGAATTAATGAAAAACTGTTTTTT.

This clone occurred once. V usage is TRBV29-1 and J usage is TRBJ2-3; 7 bases agree with TRBD1. CDR3 size: 14 residues. V gave up 6 bases and J gave up 0 bases; unmatched junction bases: 6. Germline assignment: CDR1 SQVTM and CDR2 ANQGSEA. CDR3 loop: CSVATGLSTDTQYF. CDR3 nucleotide sequence: TGCAGCGTGGCGACAGGGCTTAGCACAGATACGCAGTATTTT.

The sample holds one count of this clone. The V and J genes are TRBV5-4 and TRBJ2-7, with 7 bases fitting TRBD2. CDR1 and CDR2 (germline): SGHNT, YYREEE (reference sequence). After removal of 4 bases from V and 4 bases from J, the junction contained 11 bases not matched to a gene. CDR3 length equals 15 residues. The CDR3 sequence: CASSLPGLKLYEQYF. CDR3 sequence (DNA): TGTGCCAGCAGCCTTCCGGGACTAAAACTTTACGAGCAGTACTTC.

The chain combines TRBV6-1 with TRBJ2-7; D remains ambiguous. Germline V gives CDR1 MNHNS, CDR2 SASEGT. The CDR3 is 13 residues long. Trimming removed 7 bases at V and 2 bases at J, with 12 bases between. The CDR3 bases are TGTGCCAGCAAGGAGCCTTCCCCCTACGAGCAGTACTTC. This encodes CASKEPSPYEQYF.

About this clone: The junction does not match germline at one end; this may be a read error. The chain has TRBV2 and TRBJ2-2, with D perhaps TRBD1 or TRBD2 (5 bases each). There are 12 residues in the CDR3. The V gene's germline CDR1 is SNHLY and CDR2 FYNNEI. The CDR3 loop reads CASSESGRVWGF. For the CDR3, the DNA is TGTGCCAGCAGTGAAAGTGGCAGGGTTTGGGGGTTT. The full variable domain, its missing parts supplied by reference TRBV2 and TRBJ2-2, is EPEVTQTPSHQVTQMGQEVILRCVPISNHLYFYWYRQILGQKVEFLVSFYNNEISEKSEIFDDQFSVERPDGSNFTLKIRSTKLEDSAMYFCASSESGRVWGFGEGSRLTVL.

This chain links TRBV10-1 with TRBJ2-3; no clear D. Trimming shortened V by 3 bases and J by 3 bases, and 16 bases separated the two germline ends. CDR3 length: 16 residues. Germline V lookup: CDR1 WNHNN, CDR2 SYGVQD (reference sequence). CDR3 in amino acids: CASSDRRGGRTDTQYF. The CDR3 DNA is TGCGCCAGCAGTGACAGAAGAGGTGGAAGAACAGATACGCAGTATTTT.